This T cell receptor (beta chain) appears in the sequencing data of a study of CD8 T cells in ankylosing spondylitis. Points from the study as a whole: Peripheral blood held disease-linked clones only at relatively low frequency, and these were CD8+. Typical of ankylosing spondylitis blood, it appeared, was a TCR beta motif of eight highly homologous variants.

Note on this clonotype: The antigen is unknown.

Trimming left V 7 bases short and J 8 bases short, with 17 bases between. Germline V gene data show CDR1 as DFQATT and CDR2 as SNEGSKA (reference sequence). The CDR3 runs 13 residues. TCRdb processed the 5' RACE reads anew with MiXCR; each CDR3 protein has one entry. The table includes about 540,000 distinct CDR3 sequences, approximately 12% detected once. Sequencing was done on a sample of blood, either unsorted or a sorted T cell fraction (not recorded which). The source is a male donor with ankylosing spondylitis. The chain links TRBV20-1 to TRBJ1-4; D perhaps matches TRBD1 (5 bases). The CDR3 DNA follows: TGCAGTGTTTGCGGGACCGGAGGGGAAAAACTGTTTTTT. Translated: CSVCGTGGEKLFF.